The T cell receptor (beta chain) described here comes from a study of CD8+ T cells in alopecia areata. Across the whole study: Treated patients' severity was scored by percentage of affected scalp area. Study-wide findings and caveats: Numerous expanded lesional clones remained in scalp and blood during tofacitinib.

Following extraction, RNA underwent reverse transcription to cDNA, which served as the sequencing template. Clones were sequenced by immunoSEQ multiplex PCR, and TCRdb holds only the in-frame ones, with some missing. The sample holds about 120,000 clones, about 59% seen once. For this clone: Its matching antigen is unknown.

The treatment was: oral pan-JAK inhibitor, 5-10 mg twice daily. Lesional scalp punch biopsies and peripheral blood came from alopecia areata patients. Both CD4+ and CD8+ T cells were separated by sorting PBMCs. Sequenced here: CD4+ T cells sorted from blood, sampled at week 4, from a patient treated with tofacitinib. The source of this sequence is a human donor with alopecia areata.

CDR3 DNA: TGTGCCAGCAGCCCCGGGCAGCTTGGAGGTGGCTACACCTTC. It encodes CASSPGQLGGGYTF. The chain couples TRBV7-9 to TRBJ1-2, with unresolved D. Germline V CDR1 and CDR2: SEHNR, FQNEAQ (reference sequence). The germline V and J ends were trimmed by 5 bases and 7 bases, with 17 bases remaining between them. The CDR3 extends over 14 amino acids.